This entry features one T cell receptor (beta chain) sequence. The target antigen is unknown. This specimen comes from a study of CD8 T cells in ankylosing spondylitis. MiXCR was run by TCRdb on the 5' RACE reads, yielding one entry per CDR3 protein. This table has approximately 350,000 distinct CDR3 sequences, about 15% appearing once. Looked up from germline, CDR1 is MNHNS and CDR2 is SASEGT. This CDR3 is built from 18 residues. With V trimmed by 6 bases and J by 7 bases, 14 bases remained unmatched. Study-wide findings and caveats: Ankylosing spondylitis blood appeared to be characterized by a TCR beta motif of eight highly homologous variants.

The rearrangement joins TRBV6-1 to TRBJ2-1; 14 nucleotides align to TRBD2. The sequence was obtained from a male donor with ankylosing spondylitis or in good health (not recorded which). The specimen sequenced was blood, either unsorted or a sorted T cell fraction (not recorded which). CDR3 residues: CASSRLAGGQGVRNEQFF. CDR3 DNA: TGTGCCAGCAGCCGACTAGCGGGAGGGCAGGGAGTAAGGAATGAGCAGTTCTTC.